The 28 T cell receptor beta chains in this list originate from one sample, sequenced in a study of blood T cell repertoires in COVID-19. Sequencing was performed with immunoSEQ multiplex PCR; in TCRdb, only in-frame clones are kept and a portion is missing. This sample has approximately 230,000 clones, with just over 85% found just once. The sample taken for sequencing was PBMCs or T cells enriched from blood (not recorded which). Source of these receptors: a woman aged 50 to 60 with acute COVID-19.

V usage is TRBV5-1 and J usage is TRBJ2-4; 13 bases map to TRBD2. Per germline, CDR1 SGHRS and CDR2 YFSETQ. This CDR3 is built from 16 residues. V dropped 0 bases and J dropped 7; count of bases not matched to a gene: 4. The CDR3 sequence: CASSLGLAGGYNIQYF. CDR3 DNA sequence: TGCGCCAGCAGCTTGGGACTAGCGGGAGGTTATAACATTCAGTACTTC.

This chain uses TRBV7-2 with TRBJ1-2; D is unclear. Germline CDR1 reads SGHTA; CDR2 reads FQGNSA. The CDR3 consists of 16 residues. The germline V and J ends were trimmed by 5 bases and 2 bases, with 18 bases remaining between them. The CDR3 DNA reads TGTGCCAGCAGCCCCCCGACGGGGTCGGGGAACTATGGCTACACCTTC. Protein sequence: CASSPPTGSGNYGYTF.

This chain connects TRBV29-1 to TRBJ1-2; perhaps TRBD1 as D (5 bases). Germline-derived CDR1 and CDR2 are SQVTM and ANQGSEA. The V end lost 8 bases, the J end lost 5 bases, and 12 bases lay between the germline ends. The CDR3 totals 11 residues. CDR3 bases: TGCAGCACGCTTCGGGGGTATGGCTACACCTTC. It is translated as CSTLRGYGYTF. Drawing the rest from reference TRBV29-1 and TRBJ1-2, the complete variable domain is SAVISQKPSRDICQRGTSLTIQCQVDSQVTMMFWYRQQPGQSLTLIATANQGSEATYESGFVIDKFPISRPNLTFSTLTVSNMSPEDSSIYLCSTLRGYGYTFGSGTRLTVV.

The chain employs TRBV5-1 and TRBJ1-6; 7 nucleotides align to TRBD1. In germline, CDR1 is SGHRS, CDR2 YFSETQ. Trimming took 1 base from V and 3 from J; bases not matched to a gene: 4. This CDR3 region has 16 residues. CDR3 sequence (DNA): TGCGCCAGCAGCTTGAGGGCAGGGGGCTATAATTCACCCCTCCACTTT. The encoded protein is CASSLRAGGYNSPLHF.

The chain employs TRBV7-9 and TRBJ1-1, with no clear D. V lost 2 bases and J lost 1, with 11 bases in between. CDR1 and CDR2 (germline): SEHNR, FQNEAQ (reference sequence). The CDR3 has 15 amino acids. The CDR3 bases are TGTGCCAGCAGCTTATCCGAGGGAGCGAACACTGAAGCTTTCTTT. Translating gives CASSLSEGANTEAFF.

The chain carries TRBV28 and TRBJ2-3; weak D call: TRBD2 (5 bases). This CDR3 region has 15 residues. The germline CDR1 and CDR2 sequences are MDHEN and SYDVKM. V was clipped by 5 bases and J by 4 bases, with 16 bases between them. This CDR3 is CASSEGQVYADTQYF. Written as DNA, the CDR3 is TGTGCCAGCAGTGAGGGCCAGGTCTACGCAGATACGCAGTATTTT.

V usage is TRBV19 and J usage is TRBJ2-5, with 7 bases fitting TRBD2. CDR1 and CDR2 (germline): LNHDA, SQIVND (reference sequence). J lost 1 base, V lost 0 bases, and 11 bases had no gene match. The CDR3 totals 18 residues. As DNA, the CDR3 is TGTGCCAGTAGTATAGATGCCCCCAGGACGGGGGGCCAAGAGACCCAGTACTTC. This encodes CASSIDAPRTGGQETQYF.

This sequence joins TRBV30 and TRBJ2-1; unclear D gene. Trimming took 4 bases from V and 0 from J, leaving 10 bases between them. The CDR3 has 14 residues. CDR1 is GTSNPN and CDR2 is SVGIG in the germline V gene (reference sequence). CDR3 residues: CAWNARLSYNEQFF. For the CDR3, the DNA is TGTGCCTGGAATGCGCGGCTCTCCTACAATGAGCAGTTCTTC.

The chain employs TRBV3-1 (or the pseudogene TRBV3-2) and TRBJ2-3; 9 positions match TRBD2. Unmatched junction bases numbered 5, after V lost 1 base and J lost 3 bases. This CDR3 spans 16 amino acids. CDR1 and CDR2 (germline): LGHDT, YNNKEL (reference sequence). Written as DNA, the CDR3 is TGTGCCAGCAGCCAAGCGGCGGGAGGGAGGACAGATACGCAGTATTTT. As protein: CASSQAAGGRTDTQYF.

The rearrangement links TRBV28 to TRBJ1-6; 9 nucleotides align to TRBD1. There are 16 residues in the CDR3. Germline CDR1 is MDHEN and CDR2 is SYDVKM. V dropped 4 bases and J dropped 5; count of bases not matched to a gene: 6. The CDR3 reads CASSSGTGLNNSPLHF. The CDR3 DNA is TGTGCCAGCAGTTCCGGGACAGGGCTTAATAATTCACCCCTCCACTTT.

The rearrangement uses TRBV30 and TRBJ2-7, with TRBD1 matching over 9 bases. J was trimmed by 2 bases and V by 1 base; bases with no gene match: 6. The CDR3 totals 15 residues. Germline-derived CDR1 and CDR2 are GTSNPN and SVGIG (reference sequence). The CDR3 region has the DNA TGTGCCTGGAGTGGGAACAGGGGGCTAGCCTACGAGCAGTACTTC. This translates into CAWSGNRGLAYEQYF.

The chain carries TRBV19 and TRBJ1-3; D possibly corresponds to TRBD1 (6 bases). The CDR3 spans 15 residues. The V end was cut by 5 bases, the J end by 4 bases, with 15 bases between. The germline V gene encodes CDR1 LNHDA and CDR2 SQIVND (reference sequence). This chain's CDR3 is CASSRSGRGGNTIYF. Here the CDR3 DNA reads TGTGCCAGTAGTCGGAGCGGCAGGGGAGGAAACACCATATATTTT. Combining the CDR3 with reference TRBV19 and TRBJ1-3 gives the whole variable domain DGGITQSPKYLFRKEGQNVTLSCEQNLNHDAMYWYRQDPGQGLRLIYYSQIVNDFQKGDIAEGYSVSREKKESFPLTVTSAQKNPTAFYLCASSRSGRGGNTIYFGEGSWLTVV.

The V and J genes are TRBV6-6 and TRBJ1-5, with TRBD1 matching over 7 bases. Germline-derived CDR1 and CDR2 are MNHNY and SVGAGI (reference sequence). J lost 4 bases, V lost 6 bases, and 12 bases had no gene match. The length of the CDR3 is 16 residues. The CDR3 sequence is CASSPPRQGLNQPQHF. CDR3 nucleotide sequence: TGTGCCAGCAGCCCCCCAAGACAGGGATTAAATCAGCCCCAGCATTTT.

The chain employs TRBV18 and TRBJ2-1; 11 bases are shared with TRBD2. Germline V gives CDR1 KGHSH, CDR2 LQKENI. This CDR3 contains 19 residues. V gave up 4 bases and J gave up 6 bases; unmatched junction bases: 17. In DNA form, the CDR3 reads TGTGCCAGCTCACTCTCCGAGGTAGCGGGAGGGCCGACGACCAATGAGCAGTTCTTC. Protein product: CASSLSEVAGGPTTNEQFF.

CDR3 in amino acids: CASSFAGENIQYF. In DNA, the CDR3 is TGTGCCAGTTCGTTCGCAGGGGAAAACATTCAGTACTTC. The rearrangement uses TRBV28 and TRBJ2-4; tentative D call: TRBD1 (6 bases). The germline V gene encodes CDR1 MDHEN and CDR2 SYDVKM. With 9 bases removed from V and 5 bases from J, the gap between germline ends came to 14 bases. This CDR3 is 13 amino acids long.

V and J are TRBV6-6 and TRBJ1-5; D is uncertain. The CDR3 consists of 13 residues. CDR1 is MNHNY and CDR2 is SVGAGI in the germline V gene (reference sequence). The ends were cut back, 2 bases at V and 1 base at J, with 3 bases in the middle. CDR3 DNA: TGTGCCAGCAGTTACCCGAGCAATCAGCCCCAGCATTTT. Translated: CASSYPSNQPQHF.

The genes are TRBV5-4 and TRBJ2-2; perhaps TRBD1 as D (6 bases). Trimming took 4 bases from V and 0 from J, leaving 16 bases between them. This CDR3 spans 17 amino acids. Per the germline V gene, CDR1 is SGHNT and CDR2 is YYREEE (reference sequence). CDR3 coding DNA: TGTGCCAGCAGCGCCCCGTGGGGGACAACGAACACCGGGGAGCTGTTTTTT. Its protein product is CASSAPWGTTNTGELFF. The variable domain in full, with the rest retrieved from reference TRBV5-4 and TRBJ2-2, is ETGVTQSPTHLIKTRGQQVTLRCSSQSGHNTVSWYQQALGQGPQFIFQYYREEENGRGNFPPRFSGLQFPNYSSELNVNALELDDSALYLCASSAPWGTTNTGELFFGEGSRLTVL.

CDR3 sequence (DNA): TGTGCCAGCAGTGAAGCGCTTCAGGTTTCACCCCTCCACTTT. It yields the protein CASSEALQVSPLHF. The chain links TRBV2 to TRBJ1-6; D unclear. V was trimmed by 0 bases and J by 9 bases, leaving 9 bases between them. The CDR3 has 14 amino acids. Germline lookup yields CDR1 SNHLY and CDR2 FYNNEI.

The chain combines TRBV18 with TRBJ1-4; 10 bases align to TRBD1. Germline values: CDR1 KGHSH, CDR2 LQKENI. The CDR3 is 19 amino acids. V lost 2 bases and J lost 0; bases outside the gene matches: 9. In nucleotides, the CDR3 is TGTGCCAGCTCACCAATGAGGACAGGGGGATCTGCAACTAATGAAAAACTGTTTTTT. Translating it yields CASSPMRTGGSATNEKLFF.

V is TRBV7-9 and J is TRBJ1-2; TRBD1 agrees at 9 bases. The CDR3 has 15 residues. The ends lost 5 bases at V and 5 bases at J; junction bases unmatched: 9. The germline V gene encodes CDR1 SEHNR and CDR2 FQNEAQ (reference sequence). The CDR3 DNA reads as TGTGCCAGCAGCGGACGTATCGGGACAGGGTATGGCTACACCTTC. It yields the protein CASSGRIGTGYGYTF.

The chain links TRBV5-6 to TRBJ1-1, with a weak D call TRBD1 (5 bases). Looked up from germline, CDR1 is SGHDT and CDR2 is YYEEEE. Trimming left V 4 bases short and J 4 bases short, with 17 bases between. This CDR3 has 15 amino acids. The CDR3 DNA follows: TGTGCCAGCAGCACGCTCTGGGGCGCAGGCACTGAAGCTTTCTTT. Protein sequence: CASSTLWGAGTEAFF.

The chain combines TRBV6-2 or TRBV6-3 with TRBJ2-7; D is possibly TRBD2 (8 bases). Trimming removed 5 bases at V and 6 bases at J, with 20 bases between. This CDR3 is 15 amino acids long. Germline values: CDR1 MNHEY, CDR2 SVGEGT. The CDR3 DNA reads as TGTGCCAGCAGTCGGGGGGGACAGTCTGTGGGCGAGCAGTACTTC. Translation: CASSRGGQSVGEQYF.

The chain links TRBV6-2 or TRBV6-3 to TRBJ2-2; 11 positions agree with TRBD2. The CDR3 is made up of 18 amino acids. Germline V CDR1 and CDR2: MNHEY, SVGEGT. The junction had 11 bases not matched to a gene; V was cut back by 4 bases and J by 4 bases. As DNA, the CDR3 is TGTGCCAGCAGTTTTAGCGGGAGGGCCTTTCTGGTCACCGGGGAGCTGTTTTTT. Translating gives CASSFSGRAFLVTGELFF.

The rearrangement links TRBV11-2 to TRBJ2-5, with 9 bases that match TRBD1. J gave up 4 bases and V 6 bases, and 3 bases lay outside the gene matches. The CDR3 runs to 13 residues. Germline V gene data show CDR1 as SGHAT and CDR2 as FQNNGV. Here the CDR3 DNA reads TGTGCCAGCAGTCACAGGGGGCGAGAGACCCAGTACTTC. Its translation is CASSHRGRETQYF.

The V gene is TRBV9, the J gene TRBJ2-1, with TRBD1 as a possible D gene (5 bases). The CDR3 covers 16 residues. The germline CDR1 and CDR2 sequences are SGDLS and YYNGEE. V gave up 0 bases and J gave up 0 bases, with 10 bases separating them. CDR3: CASSVEGASSYNEQFF. The CDR3 nucleotides are TGTGCCAGCAGCGTAGAAGGGGCGAGCTCCTACAATGAGCAGTTCTTC.

This chain connects TRBV5-8 to TRBJ1-4; possible D gene TRBD1, 5 bases. CDR1 SGHTS and CDR2 YDEGEE come from the germline V gene. The V and J ends lost 3 bases and 7 bases respectively, with 25 bases between them. The CDR3 runs to 18 residues. The CDR3 spells CASSSSSGQRLSSEKLFF. The CDR3 coding sequence is TGTGCCAGCAGCTCATCATCAGGGCAGCGCCTGAGTTCTGAAAAACTGTTTTTT.

J is TRBJ2-1 and V is TRBV29-1; tentatively, D is TRBD2 (6 bases). Germline V gene lookup returns CDR1 SQVTM and CDR2 ANQGSEA. The CDR3 covers 15 residues. Between the trimmed V and J ends, which lost 6 bases and 9 bases, there was a span of 24 bases. The CDR3 DNA reads as TGCAGCGTGGGGCTGGGGCGGAGGGCCGGGTTTGAGCAGTTCTTC. Translating it yields CSVGLGRRAGFEQFF.

V gene TRBV30 combines with J gene TRBJ2-1; 7 bases are a match to TRBD2. CDR1 is GTSNPN, CDR2 SVGIG, per germline (reference sequence). The V segment lost 3 bases and the J segment 1 base; nucleotides outside the gene matches: 15. The CDR3 spans 18 residues. CDR3 region: CAWSQRGTPGRSYNEQFF. CDR3 nucleotide sequence: TGTGCCTGGAGCCAACGGGGCACTCCCGGGAGGTCCTACAATGAGCAGTTCTTC.